The 24 T cell receptor beta chains presented below share a single source sample, sequenced in a study of CD8 T cells in Susac syndrome. cDNA came from approximately 0.5 to 1 ug RNA primed by random hexamers. Via MiXCR, TCRdb re-called the immunoSEQ multiplex PCR reads, giving one row per CDR3 protein. The sample records tens of thousands of distinct CDR3 sequences, approximately 96% being singletons. The specimen was CD8+ T cells from PBMCs. Source of these receptors: a human donor with Susac syndrome.

The chain uses TRBV19 and TRBJ1-1; D remains unclear. V was shortened by 5 bases and J by 2 bases, with 12 bases between the two germline ends. Germline lookup yields CDR1 LNHDA and CDR2 SQIVND (reference sequence). The CDR3 sequence is 14 residues long. CDR3 loop: CASSWGVGNTEAFF. DNA of the CDR3: TGTGCCAGTAGTTGGGGTGTCGGTAACACTGAAGCTTTCTTT.

The V call is TRBV20-1, the J call TRBJ2-3; the D gene is possibly TRBD1 (5 bases). The CDR3 has 13 amino acids. Trimming cost V 2 bases and J 0 bases, with 6 bases left between them. From germline, CDR1 is DFQATT and CDR2 SNEGSKA (reference sequence). Here the CDR3 DNA reads TGCAGTGCTAGACAGGGAAGCACAGATACGCAGTATTTT. It specifies CSARQGSTDTQYF.

The chain couples TRBV27 to TRBJ1-5; no clear D gene. There are 15 residues in the CDR3. The V gene lost 5 bases and the J gene lost 2 bases, with 13 bases spanning the gap. Germline CDR1 MNHEY, CDR2 SMNVEV (reference sequence). The CDR3 nucleotides are TGTGCCAGCAGTCCTTTACTCCGGGGCAATCAGCCCCAGCATTTT. It yields the protein CASSPLLRGNQPQHF.

The chain recombines TRBV2 with TRBJ1-2; maybe TRBD1 (5 bases). CDR3 length: 12 amino acids. The V end lost 2 bases, the J end lost 8 bases, and 9 bases lay between the germline ends. Germline V CDR1 and CDR2: SNHLY, FYNNEI. The CDR3 coding sequence is TGTGCCAGCAGTGAAAGGGGCAACGGCTACACCTTC. Its translation is CASSERGNGYTF.

The rearrangement joins TRBV30 to TRBJ1-5, with D perhaps TRBD1 (5 bases). V lost 5 bases and J lost 5, with 13 bases in between. The germline CDR1 and CDR2 sequences are GTSNPN and SVGIG (reference sequence). There are 13 residues in the CDR3. For the CDR3, the DNA is TGTGCCTGGGCCCCGGGGCTCGATCAGCCCCAGCATTTT. Its protein product is CAWAPGLDQPQHF.

The J gene is TRBJ2-3, the V gene TRBV5-4, with TRBD1 matching 8 bases. Germline V gene lookup returns CDR1 SGHNT and CDR2 YYREEE (reference sequence). J lost 1 base, V lost 3 bases, and 4 bases had no gene match. The CDR3 totals 15 residues. The DNA of the CDR3 is TGTGCCAGCAGCTCGAACAGGGGGGGCACAGATACGCAGTATTTT. Protein product: CASSSNRGGTDTQYF.

The genes are TRBV20-1 and TRBJ1-5; D remains ambiguous. From germline, CDR1 is DFQATT and CDR2 SNEGSKA (reference sequence). The CDR3 covers 14 residues. Trimming took off 5 bases at V and 9 bases at J, with 20 bases between the two ends. In DNA form, the CDR3 reads TGCAGTGCTCAAAGCGGCAGGTTGGTGTCGCCCCAGCATTTT. Its translation is CSAQSGRLVSPQHF.

The chain links TRBV5-1 to TRBJ2-2; weak D call: TRBD2 (6 bases). Germline assignment: CDR1 SGHRS and CDR2 YFSETQ. The V gene lost 7 bases and the J gene lost 6 bases, with 19 bases spanning the gap. This CDR3 comprises 15 residues. In DNA form, the CDR3 reads TGCGCCAGCCTTGCGGGACTCGTCGTGGCCGGGGAGCTGTTTTTT. Translation gives CASLAGLVVAGELFF.

In nucleotides, the CDR3 is TGCAGTGCTAGAGCCACAGGAGACTATGGCTACACCTTC. Translated: CSARATGDYGYTF. This chain links TRBV20-1 with TRBJ1-2, with a tentative D call TRBD1 (5 bases). V lost 1 base, J lost 3 bases, and 9 bases lay in between. Germline V lookup: CDR1 DFQATT, CDR2 SNEGSKA (reference sequence). The CDR3 sequence is 13 residues long.

The chain has TRBV7-2 and TRBJ2-3; a possible D gene is TRBD2 (6 bases). CDR1 and CDR2 from the germline V gene are SGHTA and FQGNSA. This CDR3 region has 14 residues. V lost 7 bases and J lost 1, with 12 bases in between. CDR3 DNA: TGTGCCAGCACCGTGGGGGGTGGCACAGATACGCAGTATTTT. Amino acids: CASTVGGGTDTQYF.

The CDR3 loop is CASSSGTDRAQGNGYTF. DNA for the CDR3: TGTGCCAGCAGCTCTGGGACGGACCGGGCCCAGGGCAATGGCTACACCTTC. J is TRBJ1-2 and V is TRBV6-2 or TRBV6-3; weak D call: TRBD1 (5 bases). CDR1 MNHEY and CDR2 SVGEGT come from the germline V gene. The V end was cut by 6 bases, the J end by 6 bases, with 26 bases between. The CDR3 runs to 17 residues.

The J gene is TRBJ1-2, the V gene TRBV30; D remains ambiguous. Germline-derived CDR1 and CDR2 are GTSNPN and SVGIG (reference sequence). V shed 4 bases and J shed 3 bases, with 21 bases lying between them. This CDR3 comprises 16 residues. In nucleotides, the CDR3 is TGTGCCTGGACAACAAAGAGGGCGGCGATAGACTATGGCTACACCTTC. This gives the protein CAWTTKRAAIDYGYTF.

This chain uses TRBV25-1 with TRBJ1-1, with D perhaps matching TRBD1 (5 bases). Trimming removed 1 base from V and 0 bases from J, with 18 bases in between. This CDR3 is 18 amino acids long. Per germline, CDR1 MGHDK and CDR2 SYGVNS. The CDR3, as DNA: TGTGCCAGCAGTGAATTGAATAGGTGGGAGGGGTTGAACACTGAAGCTTTCTTT. It translates to CASSELNRWEGLNTEAFF.

The CDR3 DNA follows: TGTGCCAGCAGCCAAGATTTAGTTTCGGGAAACATTCAGTACTTC. Translating gives CASSQDLVSGNIQYF. The genes are TRBV3-1 and TRBJ2-4; no reliable D call. CDR1 and CDR2 from the germline V gene are LGHDT and YNNKEL (reference sequence). The CDR3 spans 15 residues. Trimming removed 0 bases from V and 6 bases from J, with 12 bases in between. Using reference TRBV3-1 and TRBJ2-4 for the parts outside the CDR3, the full variable domain is DTAVSQTPKYLVTQMGNDKSIKCEQNLGHDTMYWYKQDSKKFLKIMFSYNNKELIINETVPNRFSPKSPDKAHLNLHINSLELGDSAVYFCASSQDLVSGNIQYFGAGTRLSVL.

V usage is TRBV9 and J usage is TRBJ2-5; D possibly corresponds to TRBD2 (5 bases). CDR3 length: 13 residues. From germline, CDR1 is SGDLS and CDR2 YYNGEE. With 1 base removed from V and 5 bases from J, the gap between germline ends came to 9 bases. CDR3 in DNA: TGTGCCAGCAGCGTACAGGACTGGGAGACCCAGTACTTC. This sequence encodes CASSVQDWETQYF.

The chain carries TRBV30 and TRBJ2-3, with 8 bases aligning to TRBD2. CDR1 and CDR2 (germline): GTSNPN, SVGIG (reference sequence). Trimming took 5 bases from V and 10 from J; bases not matched to a gene: 5. There are 11 residues in the CDR3. CDR3 in amino acids: CAWSPGGAQYF. The CDR3 region has the DNA TGTGCCTGGTCCCCCGGGGGGGCGCAGTATTTT.

This clonotype has a single count. The rearrangement uses TRBV12-3 or TRBV12-4 and TRBJ2-1; 7 nucleotides agree with TRBD2. The trim removed 6 bases at V and 0 bases at J, leaving 8 bases unmatched. The CDR3 consists of 16 residues. The CDR3 is CASRPYGGSSYNEQFF. The CDR3 region has the DNA TGTGCCAGCAGGCCATACGGGGGGAGCTCCTACAATGAGCAGTTCTTC.

This sequence joins TRBV27 and TRBJ1-5; 10 positions agree with TRBD1. V lost 3 bases, J lost 3 bases, and 2 bases stayed unmatched. Germline V lookup: CDR1 MNHEY, CDR2 SMNVEV (reference sequence). The CDR3 contains 15 residues. The CDR3 protein is CASSLTGGLNQPQHF. As DNA, the CDR3 is TGTGCCAGCAGTTTGACAGGGGGCCTCAATCAGCCCCAGCATTTT.

The rearrangement links TRBV4-1 to TRBJ2-7; tentatively, D is TRBD1 (6 bases). CDR3 length: 15 amino acids. Germline CDR1 is MGHRA and CDR2 is YSYEKL. Trimming shortened V by 1 base and J by 3 bases, and 13 bases separated the two germline ends. CDR3 DNA sequence: TGCGCCAGCAGCCAAGTTGGTACAGGGAACTACGAGCAGTACTTC. Protein product: CASSQVGTGNYEQYF.

The chain is built from TRBV20-1 and TRBJ2-5; TRBD2 aligns across 12 bases. The CDR3 totals 16 residues. Germline V gene sequence: CDR1 DFQATT, CDR2 SNEGSKA (reference sequence). The junction had 10 bases not matched to a gene; V was cut back by 4 bases and J by 4 bases. The CDR3, as DNA: TGCAGTGCTACTCCCTCCTGGACTAGCGGGGCAGAGACCCAGTACTTC. Amino acid sequence: CSATPSWTSGAETQYF.

This clonotype was seen only once. The rearrangement joins TRBV9 to TRBJ1-2; weak D call: TRBD1 (6 bases). V lost 0 bases and J lost 8, with 20 bases in between. This CDR3 has 16 residues. Germline CDR1 SGDLS, CDR2 YYNGEE. The CDR3 spells CASSVASPGEIEGYTF. The CDR3 region has the DNA TGTGCCAGCAGCGTAGCTTCTCCAGGGGAGATTGAGGGCTACACCTTC. Combining the CDR3 with reference TRBV9 and TRBJ1-2 gives the whole variable domain DSGVTQTPKHLITATGQRVTLRCSPRSGDLSVYWYQQSLDQGLQFLIQYYNGEERAKGNILERFSAQQFPDLHSELNLSSLELGDSALYFCASSVASPGEIEGYTFGSGTRLTVV.

On this clonotype itself: The junction and the germline gene differ at one end; a read error may be behind it. This rearrangement joins TRBV20-1 to TRBJ2-3; D is unclear. CDR1 is DFQATT, CDR2 SNEGSKA, per germline (reference sequence). The CDR3 runs to 9 residues. CDR3 DNA: TGCAGTGCTAGAGATTCCCCCTCTTTT. Encoded protein: CSARDSPSF.

The rearrangement joins TRBV30 to TRBJ2-3; a possible D gene is TRBD1 (5 bases). Germline V gene data show CDR1 as GTSNPN and CDR2 as SVGIG (reference sequence). The CDR3 has 12 residues. Trimming cost V 0 bases and J 4 bases, with 5 bases left between them. The CDR3: CAWSVQADTQYF. The CDR3 region has the DNA TGTGCCTGGAGTGTACAGGCAGATACGCAGTATTTT.

The chain links TRBV20-1 to TRBJ2-6; no clear D. V was cut by 0 bases and J by 0 bases, with 9 bases left in between. Germline assignment: CDR1 DFQATT and CDR2 SNEGSKA (reference sequence). The CDR3 extends over 16 amino acids. The CDR3 nucleotides are TGCAGTGCTAGAGATATGGCGCCCTCTGGGGCCAACGTCCTGACTTTC. Translation gives CSARDMAPSGANVLTF.